The sequence of this TCR beta chain was determined in a study of cytomegalovirus exposure and HLA in healthy donors. Points from the study as a whole: V- and J-gene trimming in TCR beta was tied to a missense DCLRE1C variant by an analysis performed later. In an earlier analysis, most TCR beta V segments were productive about 87% or about 30% of the time.

The PCR ran on 60 Vbeta and 13 Jbeta primers. TCRdb's copy holds only in-frame clones and misses some; the assay was immunoSEQ multiplex PCR. The sample lists about 150,000 clones, roughly 87% seen once, with 5.7% in the top ten. On this clone: Its specificity is not known.

CDR1 is MGHRA and CDR2 is YSYEKL in the germline V gene. Between the trimmed V and J ends, which lost 6 bases and 0 bases, there was a span of 22 bases. The length of the CDR3 is 18 residues. The chain has TRBV4-1 and TRBJ2-3, with a tentative D call TRBD2 (5 bases). The material sequenced was PBMCs. The sequence derives from a man aged 25-45 years in good health and CMV-seropositive. The CDR3 nucleotides read TGCGCCAGCAGGCAACTAGTTTCCCTAAGAACTAGCACAGATACGCAGTATTTT. Translated, it gives CASRQLVSLRTSTDTQYF.